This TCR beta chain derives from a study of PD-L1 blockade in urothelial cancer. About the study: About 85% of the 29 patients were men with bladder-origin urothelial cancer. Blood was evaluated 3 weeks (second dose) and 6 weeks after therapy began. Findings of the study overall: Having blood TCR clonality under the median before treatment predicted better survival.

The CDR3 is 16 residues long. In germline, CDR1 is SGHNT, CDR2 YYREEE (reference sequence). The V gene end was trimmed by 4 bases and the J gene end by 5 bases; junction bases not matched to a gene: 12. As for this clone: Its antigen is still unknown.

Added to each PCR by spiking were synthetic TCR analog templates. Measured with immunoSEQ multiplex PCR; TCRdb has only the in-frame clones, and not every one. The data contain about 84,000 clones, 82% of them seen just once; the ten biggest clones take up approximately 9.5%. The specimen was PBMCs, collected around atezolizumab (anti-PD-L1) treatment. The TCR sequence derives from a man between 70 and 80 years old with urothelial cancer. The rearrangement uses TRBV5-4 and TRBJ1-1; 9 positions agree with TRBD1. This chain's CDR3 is CASSTPKGQGGTEAFF. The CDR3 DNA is TGTGCCAGCAGCACCCCCAAGGGACAGGGAGGAACTGAAGCTTTCTTT.